This is a list of T cell receptor beta chains from one sample in a study of blood T cells in healthy people across ages. MiXCR was run by TCRdb on the 5' RACE reads, yielding one entry per CDR3 protein. Here the sample spans some 1.6 million distinct CDR3 sequences, 34% being singletons. Material for sequencing was blood. These receptors were collected from a woman aged 25 to 45 in good health. The CDR3 runs from the conserved cysteine through the conserved F or W. The D gene is left open where the match is weak. Clone size is given for some rows only: seen once, a few or many times, or a class if the clone is expanded.

>-|17|TRBV20-1|TRBJ1-6|-
CSARGGPGALNNSPLHF
TGCAGTGCTAGGGGGGGTCCAGGGGCCCTGAATAATTCACCCCTCCACTTT
>-|13|TRBV12-3/TRBV12-4|TRBJ1-2|many
CASSPGTLYGYTF
TGTGCCAGCAGCCCGGGGACGCTCTATGGCTACACCTTC
>TRBD2|15|TRBV27|TRBJ2-7|many
CASSSGLAGGYEQYF
TGTGCCAGCAGCTCCGGACTAGCGGGGGGGTACGAGCAGTACTTC
>-|14|TRBV12-3/TRBV12-4|TRBJ1-1|few
CASNQRGGGTEAFF
TGTGCCAGCAACCAGAGGGGAGGGGGAACTGAAGCTTTCTTT
>TRBD2|17|TRBV19|TRBJ2-1|few
CASRPSGGLLAGDEQFF
TGTGCCAGTAGGCCTAGCGGGGGTCTATTGGCCGGCGATGAGCAGTTCTTC
>-|14|TRBV6-5|TRBJ2-1|many
CASSYSQGSNEQFF
TGTGCCAGCAGTTACTCGCAGGGAAGCAATGAGCAGTTCTTC
>TRBD2|13|TRBV20-1|TRBJ2-5|-
CSARLAGVETQYF
TGCAGTGCCCGCCTAGCGGGAGTAGAGACCCAGTACTTC
>TRBD2|12|TRBV7-3|TRBJ2-1|many
CASRGGSNEQFF
TGTGCCAGCAGGGGGGGGAGTAATGAGCAGTTCTTC
>TRBD2|17|TRBV20-1|TRBJ2-1|few
CSGLPPLAGGPVDEQFF
TGCAGTGGCCTCCCCCCGCTAGCGGGAGGGCCGGTGGATGAGCAGTTCTTC
>-|11|TRBV7-2|TRBJ1-6|few
CASSAGDALHF
TGTGCCAGCAGCGCAGGGGACGCCCTCCACTTT
>-|11|TRBV6-1|TRBJ2-1|-
CATIDRPGQFF
TGTGCCACCATTGACAGGCCGGGGCAGTTCTTC
>-|15|TRBV11-2|TRBJ2-5|few
CASSHGYSGPSTQYF
TGTGCCAGCAGCCATGGCTATTCGGGCCCCAGCACCCAGTACTTC
>TRBD1|14|TRBV20-1|TRBJ1-5|-
CSARQGGSNQPQHF
TGCAGTGCTCGACAGGGCGGTAGCAATCAGCCCCAGCATTTT
>TRBD2|19|TRBV4-2|TRBJ2-7|-
CASSQEGLAGESRVRAQYF
TGTGCCAGCAGCCAAGAAGGTCTAGCGGGAGAGTCTCGGGTTAGGGCCCAGTACTTC
>TRBD1|14|TRBV13|TRBJ2-7|few
CASSSLQGGYEQYF
TGTGCCAGCAGCTCACTACAGGGGGGCTACGAGCAGTACTTC
>TRBD2|13|TRBV13|TRBJ2-5|many
CASSSSGEETQYF
TGTGCCAGCAGCTCAAGCGGGGAAGAGACCCAGTACTTC
>TRBD1|14|TRBV28|TRBJ2-7|few
CASSLTGDKVEQYF
TGTGCCAGCAGCCTCACAGGGGATAAAGTCGAGCAGTACTTC
>TRBD1|14|TRBV6-2/TRBV6-3|TRBJ1-1|-
CASSYTGGYTEAFF
TGTGCCAGCAGTTACACAGGGGGCTACACTGAAGCTTTCTTT
>TRBD1|16|TRBV14|TRBJ2-7|few
CASSRGTGDDSYEQYF
TGTGCCAGCAGCCGAGGGACAGGGGATGATAGCTACGAGCAGTACTTC
>TRBD2|15|TRBV6-5|TRBJ2-5|few
CASSSRTSGLETQYF
TGTGCCAGCAGCTCCAGGACTAGCGGGTTAGAGACCCAGTACTTC
>-|12|TRBV18|TRBJ2-7|-
CASSRTNREQYF
TGTGCCAGCTCACGGACAAATCGAGAGCAGTACTTC
>TRBD1|15|TRBV30|TRBJ2-5|-
CAWSTTTGGKETQYF
TGTGCCTGGAGTACAACAACAGGGGGCAAAGAGACCCAGTACTTC
>-|12|TRBV6-8|TRBJ2-7|-
CASIFTSGEQYF
TGTGCCAGCATCTTTACCTCGGGGGAGCAGTACTTC
>TRBD2|15|TRBV7-9|TRBJ2-3|-
CASSLLAGELDTQYF
TGTGCCAGCAGCTTGTTAGCGGGAGAATTGGATACGCAGTATTTT
>TRBD1|16|TRBV4-1|TRBJ1-1|-
CASSFGTGVMNTEAFF
TGCGCCAGCAGCTTCGGGACAGGGGTCATGAACACTGAAGCTTTCTTT
>-|15|TRBV18|TRBJ1-2|-
CASQYERGADYGYTF
TGTGCCAGCCAGTATGAGAGGGGCGCCGACTATGGCTACACCTTC
>-|14|TRBV10-3|TRBJ2-5|many
CAIGGTGKVETQYF
TGTGCCATCGGCGGAACAGGGAAAGTCGAGACCCAGTACTTC
>-|18|TRBV7-8|TRBJ1-5|-
CASSSRKGRTAGNQPQHF
TGTGCCAGCAGCTCCCGAAAGGGGAGGACAGCCGGCAATCAGCCCCAGCATTTT
>TRBD2|16|TRBV20-1|TRBJ2-3|few
CSAEPKTSGRGDTQYF
TGCAGTGCTGAACCCAAGACTAGCGGGAGGGGGGATACGCAGTATTTT
>-|14|TRBV30|TRBJ1-1|few
CAWSVLGGSTEAFF
TGTGCCTGGAGTGTACTAGGAGGGAGCACTGAAGCTTTCTTT
>TRBD2|17|TRBV6-6|TRBJ2-3|-
CASSYSRRGANTDTQYF
TGTGCCAGCAGTTACTCGAGGCGGGGGGCCAACACAGATACGCAGTATTTT
>TRBD1|15|TRBV10-3|TRBJ1-2|few
CAISAGTGDVGGYTF
TGTGCCATCAGTGCTGGGACAGGGGATGTAGGAGGCTACACCTTC
>-|13|TRBV20-1|TRBJ2-5|few
CSARESFRETQYF
TGCAGTGCTAGAGAAAGTTTCCGGGAGACCCAGTACTTC
>-|15|TRBV20-1|TRBJ2-2|-
CSARDDRRNTGELFF
TGCAGTGCTAGAGACGACAGAAGGAACACCGGGGAGCTGTTTTTT
>TRBD1|14|TRBV6-2/TRBV6-3|TRBJ2-5|many
CASSDYRGQETQYF
TGTGCCAGCAGTGACTACAGGGGCCAAGAGACCCAGTACTTC
>-|16|TRBV15|TRBJ2-3|-
CATSREWAGGTDTQYF
TGTGCCACCAGCAGAGAGTGGGCAGGGGGCACAGATACGCAGTATTTT